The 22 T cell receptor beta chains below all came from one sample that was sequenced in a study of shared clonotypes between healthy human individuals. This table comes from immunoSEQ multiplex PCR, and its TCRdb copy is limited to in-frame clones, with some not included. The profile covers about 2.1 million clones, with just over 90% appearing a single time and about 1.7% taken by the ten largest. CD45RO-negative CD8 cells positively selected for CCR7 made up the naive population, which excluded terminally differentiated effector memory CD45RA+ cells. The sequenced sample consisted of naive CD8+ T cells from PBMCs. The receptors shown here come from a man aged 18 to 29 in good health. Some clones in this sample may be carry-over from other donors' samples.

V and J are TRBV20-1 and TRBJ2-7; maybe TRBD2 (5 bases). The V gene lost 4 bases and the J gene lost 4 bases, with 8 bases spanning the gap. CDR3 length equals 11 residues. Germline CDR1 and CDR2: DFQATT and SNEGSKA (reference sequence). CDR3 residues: CSAKEAYEQYF. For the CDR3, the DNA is TGCAGTGCTAAGGAGGCGTACGAGCAGTACTTC.

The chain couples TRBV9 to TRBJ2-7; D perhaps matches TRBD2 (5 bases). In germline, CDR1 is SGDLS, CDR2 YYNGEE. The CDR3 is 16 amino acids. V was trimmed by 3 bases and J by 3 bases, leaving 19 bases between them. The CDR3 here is CASSDNLEARFYEQYF. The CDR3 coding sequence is TGTGCCAGCAGCGACAACCTGGAGGCAAGGTTCTACGAGCAGTACTTC.

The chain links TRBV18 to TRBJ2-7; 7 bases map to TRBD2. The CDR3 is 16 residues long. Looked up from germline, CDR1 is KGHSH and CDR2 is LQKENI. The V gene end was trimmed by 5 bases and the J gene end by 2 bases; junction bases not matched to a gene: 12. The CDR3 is CASSFPGGRVPYEQYF. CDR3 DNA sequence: TGTGCCAGCTCATTCCCTGGCGGGAGAGTACCCTACGAGCAGTACTTC.

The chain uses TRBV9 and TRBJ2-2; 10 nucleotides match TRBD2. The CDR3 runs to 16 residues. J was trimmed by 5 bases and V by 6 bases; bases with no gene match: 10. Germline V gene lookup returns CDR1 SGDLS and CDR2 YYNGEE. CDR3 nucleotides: TGTGCCAGCACTCCCCTAGCGGGAGTTAATACCGGGGAGCTGTTTTTT. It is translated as CASTPLAGVNTGELFF.

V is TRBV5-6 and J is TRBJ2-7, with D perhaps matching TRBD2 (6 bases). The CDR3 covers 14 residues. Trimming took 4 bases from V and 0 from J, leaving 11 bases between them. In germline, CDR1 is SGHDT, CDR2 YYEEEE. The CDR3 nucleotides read TGTGCCAGCAGCCTGGGACTCCTCTCCTACGAGCAGTACTTC. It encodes CASSLGLLSYEQYF.

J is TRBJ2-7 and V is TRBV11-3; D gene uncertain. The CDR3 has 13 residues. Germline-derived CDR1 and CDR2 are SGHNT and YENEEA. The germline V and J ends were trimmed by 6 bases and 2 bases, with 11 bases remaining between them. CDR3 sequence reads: CASSYPGAYEQYF. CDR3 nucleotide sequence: TGTGCCAGCAGTTACCCCGGCGCCTACGAGCAGTACTTC.

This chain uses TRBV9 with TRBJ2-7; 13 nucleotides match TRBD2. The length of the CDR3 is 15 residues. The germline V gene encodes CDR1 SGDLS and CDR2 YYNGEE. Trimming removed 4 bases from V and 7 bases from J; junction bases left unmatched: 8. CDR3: CASSPGTSGIREQYF. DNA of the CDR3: TGTGCCAGCAGCCCAGGGACTAGCGGGATTAGGGAGCAGTACTTC.

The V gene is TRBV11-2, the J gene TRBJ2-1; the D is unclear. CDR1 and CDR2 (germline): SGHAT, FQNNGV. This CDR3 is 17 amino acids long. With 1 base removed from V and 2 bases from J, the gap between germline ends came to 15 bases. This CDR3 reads CASSLVTAPSPYNEQFF. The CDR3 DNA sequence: TGTGCCAGCAGCTTAGTAACGGCTCCATCCCCCTACAATGAGCAGTTCTTC.

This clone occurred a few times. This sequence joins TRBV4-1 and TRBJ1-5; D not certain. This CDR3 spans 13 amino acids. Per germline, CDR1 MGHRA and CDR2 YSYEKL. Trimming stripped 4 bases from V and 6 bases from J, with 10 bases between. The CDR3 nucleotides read TGCGCCAGCAGCCCAACTAAATTTCAGCCCCAGCATTTT. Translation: CASSPTKFQPQHF.

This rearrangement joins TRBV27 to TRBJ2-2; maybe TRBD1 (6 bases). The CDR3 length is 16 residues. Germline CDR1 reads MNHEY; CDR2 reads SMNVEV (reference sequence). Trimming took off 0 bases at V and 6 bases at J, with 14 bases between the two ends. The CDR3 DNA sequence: TGTGCCAGCAGTTTATCGGGCCCCAGGGGTCCCGGGGAGCTGTTTTTT. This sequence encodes CASSLSGPRGPGELFF.

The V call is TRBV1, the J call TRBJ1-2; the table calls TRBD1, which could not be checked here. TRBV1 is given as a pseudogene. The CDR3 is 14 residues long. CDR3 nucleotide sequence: TGCACCAGCCTTATCATTGGGCGCGACTATGGCTACACCTTC. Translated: CTSLIIGRDYGYTF.

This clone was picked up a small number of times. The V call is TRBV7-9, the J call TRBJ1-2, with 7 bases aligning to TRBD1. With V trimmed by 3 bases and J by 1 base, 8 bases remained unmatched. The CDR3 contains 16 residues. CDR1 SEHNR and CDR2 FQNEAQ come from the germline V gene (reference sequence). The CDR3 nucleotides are TGTGCCAGCAGCTTGCCGGGACAGCTTGTTAACTATGGCTACACCTTC. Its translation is CASSLPGQLVNYGYTF.

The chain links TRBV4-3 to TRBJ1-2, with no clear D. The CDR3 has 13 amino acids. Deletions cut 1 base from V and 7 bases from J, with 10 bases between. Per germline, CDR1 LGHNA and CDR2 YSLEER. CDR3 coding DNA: TGCGCCAGCAGCCAAGGGTGGAGGGTTGGCTACACCTTC. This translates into CASSQGWRVGYTF.

The CDR3 loop reads CASSVGPTGGGYGYTF. Written as DNA, the CDR3 is TGTGCCAGCAGCGTCGGTCCCACAGGGGGAGGCTATGGCTACACCTTC. The chain carries TRBV9 and TRBJ1-2, with 8 bases that match TRBD1. J lost 4 bases, V lost 2 bases, and 10 bases had no gene match. This CDR3 comprises 16 residues. The germline CDR1 and CDR2 sequences are SGDLS and YYNGEE.

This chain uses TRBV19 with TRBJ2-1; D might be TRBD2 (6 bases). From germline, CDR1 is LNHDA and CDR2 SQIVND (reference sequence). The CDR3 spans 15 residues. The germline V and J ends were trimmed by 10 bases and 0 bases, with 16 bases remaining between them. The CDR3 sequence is CATSLAVSSYNEQFF. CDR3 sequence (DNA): TGTGCCACGTCCTTAGCGGTGAGCTCCTACAATGAGCAGTTCTTC. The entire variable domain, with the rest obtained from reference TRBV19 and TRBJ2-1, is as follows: DGGITQSPKYLFRKEGQNVTLSCEQNLNHDAMYWYRQDPGQGLRLIYYSQIVNDFQKGDIAEGYSVSREKKESFPLTVTSAQKNPTAFYLCATSLAVSSYNEQFFGPGTRLTVL.

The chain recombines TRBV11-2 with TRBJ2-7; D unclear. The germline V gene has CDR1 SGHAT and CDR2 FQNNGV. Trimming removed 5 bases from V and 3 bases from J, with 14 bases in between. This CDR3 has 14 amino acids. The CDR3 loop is CASSPRLEGYEQYF. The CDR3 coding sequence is TGTGCCAGCAGCCCCCGGCTGGAAGGCTACGAGCAGTACTTC.

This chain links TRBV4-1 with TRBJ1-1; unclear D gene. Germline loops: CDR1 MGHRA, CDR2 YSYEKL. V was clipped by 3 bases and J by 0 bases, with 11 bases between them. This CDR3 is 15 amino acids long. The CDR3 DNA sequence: TGCGCCAGCAGCCAGGTGGGCCTAATGAACACTGAAGCTTTCTTT. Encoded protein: CASSQVGLMNTEAFF.

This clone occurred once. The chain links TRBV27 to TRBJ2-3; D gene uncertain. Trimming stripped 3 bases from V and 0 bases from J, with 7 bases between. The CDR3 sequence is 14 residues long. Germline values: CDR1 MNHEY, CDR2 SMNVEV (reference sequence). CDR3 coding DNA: TGTGCCAGCAGTTTGGACGGAAGCACAGATACGCAGTATTTT. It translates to CASSLDGSTDTQYF.

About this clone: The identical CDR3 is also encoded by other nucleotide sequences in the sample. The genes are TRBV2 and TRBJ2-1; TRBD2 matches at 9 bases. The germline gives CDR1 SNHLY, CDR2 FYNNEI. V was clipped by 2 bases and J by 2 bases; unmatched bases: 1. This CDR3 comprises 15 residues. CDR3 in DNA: TGTGCCAGCAGTGAATTAGCGGGAGCCTACAATGAGCAGTTCTTC. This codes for CASSELAGAYNEQFF. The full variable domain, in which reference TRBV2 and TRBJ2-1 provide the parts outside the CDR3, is EPEVTQTPSHQVTQMGQEVILRCVPISNHLYFYWYRQILGQKVEFLVSFYNNEISEKSEIFDDQFSVERPDGSNFTLKIRSTKLEDSAMYFCASSELAGAYNEQFFGPGTRLTVL.

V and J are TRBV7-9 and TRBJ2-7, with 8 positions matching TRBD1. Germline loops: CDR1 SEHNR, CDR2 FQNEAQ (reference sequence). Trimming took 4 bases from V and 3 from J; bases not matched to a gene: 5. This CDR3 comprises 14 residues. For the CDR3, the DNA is TGTGCCAGCAGCTACGCAGGACAGGGCTACGAGCAGTACTTC. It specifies CASSYAGQGYEQYF.

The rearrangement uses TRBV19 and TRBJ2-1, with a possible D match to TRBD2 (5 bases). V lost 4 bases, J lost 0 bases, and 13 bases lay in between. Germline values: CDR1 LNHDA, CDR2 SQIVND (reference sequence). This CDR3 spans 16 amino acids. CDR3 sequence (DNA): TGTGCCAGTAGTAAAGAAGGCGGGTTCTCCTACAATGAGCAGTTCTTC. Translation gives CASSKEGGFSYNEQFF. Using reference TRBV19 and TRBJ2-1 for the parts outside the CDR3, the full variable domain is DGGITQSPKYLFRKEGQNVTLSCEQNLNHDAMYWYRQDPGQGLRLIYYSQIVNDFQKGDIAEGYSVSREKKESFPLTVTSAQKNPTAFYLCASSKEGGFSYNEQFFGPGTRLTVL.

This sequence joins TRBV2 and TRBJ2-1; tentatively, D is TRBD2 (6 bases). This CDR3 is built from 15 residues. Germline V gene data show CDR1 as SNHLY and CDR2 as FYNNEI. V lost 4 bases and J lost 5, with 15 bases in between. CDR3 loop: CASSVLQGGNNEQFF. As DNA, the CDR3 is TGTGCCAGCAGTGTCCTGCAGGGAGGAAACAATGAGCAGTTCTTC.